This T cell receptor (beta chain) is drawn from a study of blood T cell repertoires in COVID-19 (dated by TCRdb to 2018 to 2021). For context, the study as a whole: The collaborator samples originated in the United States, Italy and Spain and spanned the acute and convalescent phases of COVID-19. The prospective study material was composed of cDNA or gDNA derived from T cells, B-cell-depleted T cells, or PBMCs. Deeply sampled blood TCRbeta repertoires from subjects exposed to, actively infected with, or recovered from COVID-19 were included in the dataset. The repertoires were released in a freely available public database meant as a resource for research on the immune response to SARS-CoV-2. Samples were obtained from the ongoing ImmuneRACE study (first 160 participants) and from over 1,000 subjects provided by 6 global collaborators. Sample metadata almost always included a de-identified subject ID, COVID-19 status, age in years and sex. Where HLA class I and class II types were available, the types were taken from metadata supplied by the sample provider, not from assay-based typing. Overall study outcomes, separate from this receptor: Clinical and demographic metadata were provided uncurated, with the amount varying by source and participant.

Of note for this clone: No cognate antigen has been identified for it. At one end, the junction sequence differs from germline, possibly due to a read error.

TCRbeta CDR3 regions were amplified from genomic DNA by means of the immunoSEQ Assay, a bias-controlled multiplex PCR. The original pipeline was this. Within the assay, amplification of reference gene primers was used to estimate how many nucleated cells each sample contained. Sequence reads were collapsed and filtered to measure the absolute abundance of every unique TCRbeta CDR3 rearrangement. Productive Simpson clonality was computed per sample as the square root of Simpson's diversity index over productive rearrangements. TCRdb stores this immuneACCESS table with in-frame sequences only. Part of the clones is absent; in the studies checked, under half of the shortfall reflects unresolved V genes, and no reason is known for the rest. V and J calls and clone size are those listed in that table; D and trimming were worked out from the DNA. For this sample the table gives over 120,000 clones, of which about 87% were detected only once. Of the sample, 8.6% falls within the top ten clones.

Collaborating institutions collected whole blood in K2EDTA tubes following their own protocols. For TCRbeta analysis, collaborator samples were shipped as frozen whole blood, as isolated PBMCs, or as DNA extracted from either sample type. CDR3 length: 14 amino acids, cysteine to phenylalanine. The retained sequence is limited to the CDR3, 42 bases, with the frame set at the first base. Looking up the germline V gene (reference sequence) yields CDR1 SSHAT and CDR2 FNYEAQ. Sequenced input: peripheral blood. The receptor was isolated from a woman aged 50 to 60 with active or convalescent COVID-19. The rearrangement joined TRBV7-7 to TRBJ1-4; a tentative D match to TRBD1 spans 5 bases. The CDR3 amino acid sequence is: CASSLGSRGEKLFF. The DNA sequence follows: TGTGCTAGCAGCTTAGGGAGTAGGGGTGAAAAACTGTTTTTT.